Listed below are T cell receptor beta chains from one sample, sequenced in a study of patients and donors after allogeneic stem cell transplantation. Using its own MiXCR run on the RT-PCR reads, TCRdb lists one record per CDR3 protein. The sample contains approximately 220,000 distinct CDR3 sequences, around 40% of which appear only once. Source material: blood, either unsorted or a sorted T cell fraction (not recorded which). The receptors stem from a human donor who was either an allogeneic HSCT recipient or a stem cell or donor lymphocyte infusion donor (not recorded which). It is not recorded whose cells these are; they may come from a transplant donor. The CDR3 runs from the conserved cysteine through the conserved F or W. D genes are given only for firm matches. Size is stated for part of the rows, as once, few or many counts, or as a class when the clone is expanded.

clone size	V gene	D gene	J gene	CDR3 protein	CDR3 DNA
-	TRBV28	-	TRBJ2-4	CASRRGTVKNIQYF	TGTGCCAGCAGGCGGGGGACAGTCAAAAACATTCAGTACTTC
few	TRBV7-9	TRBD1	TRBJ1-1	CASSLTGDTMNTEAFF	TGTGCCAGCAGCTTGACAGGGGATACCATGAACACTGAAGCTTTCTTT
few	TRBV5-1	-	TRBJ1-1	CASSLEARGMNTEAFF	TGCGCCAGCAGCTTGGAGGCCAGGGGAATGAACACTGAAGCTTTCTTT
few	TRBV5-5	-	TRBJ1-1	CASSPRQQNTEAFF	TGTGCCAGCAGCCCCCGACAGCAGAACACTGAAGCTTTCTTT
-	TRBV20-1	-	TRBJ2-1	CSARLYNEQFF	TGCAGTGCCAGGCTGTACAATGAGCAGTTCTTC
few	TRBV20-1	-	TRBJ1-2	CSAPHAGDGYTF	TGCAGTGCTCCGCACGCCGGGGACGGCTACACCTTC
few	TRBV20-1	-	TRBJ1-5	CSARRTQNQPQHF	TGCAGTGCTAGACGCACACAAAATCAGCCCCAGCATTTT
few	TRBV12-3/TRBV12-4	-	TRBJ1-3	CASTMGRLIGNTIYF	TGTGCCAGCACCATGGGCAGACTTATCGGAAACACCATATATTTT
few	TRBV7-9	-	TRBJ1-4	CASSEAGTWNEKLFF	TGTGCCAGCAGCGAGGCCGGGACATGGAATGAAAAACTGTTTTTT
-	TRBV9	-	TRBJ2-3	CASSALVLSTDTQYF	TGTGCCAGCAGCGCCCTTGTCCTTAGCACAGATACGCAGTATTTT
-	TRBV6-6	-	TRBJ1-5	CASSSPGPGWQPQHF	TGTGCCAGCAGTTCACCGGGACCTGGGTGGCAGCCCCAGCATTTT
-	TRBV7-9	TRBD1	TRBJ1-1	CASSFLQGQGTEAFF	TGTGCCAGCAGCTTCCTACAGGGGCAGGGGACTGAAGCTTTCTTT
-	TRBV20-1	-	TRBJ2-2	CSAIRGALNTGELFF	TGCAGTGCCATCCGAGGGGCCCTGAACACCGGGGAGCTGTTTTTT
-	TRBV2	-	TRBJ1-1	CASSGAGYTEAFF	TGTGCCAGCTCAGGGGCAGGGTACACTGAAGCTTTCTTT
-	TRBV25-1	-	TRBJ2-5	CASSELGLAPQETQYF	TGTGCCAGCAGTGAATTGGGGCTAGCGCCACAAGAGACCCAGTACTTC
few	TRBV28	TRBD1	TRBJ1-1	CASPRGRDTEAFF	TGTGCCAGCCCCAGGGGGCGCGACACTGAAGCTTTCTTT
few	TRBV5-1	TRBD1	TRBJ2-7	CASSLEGQRGYEQYF	TGCGCCAGCAGCTTGGAGGGACAGAGAGGCTACGAGCAGTACTTC
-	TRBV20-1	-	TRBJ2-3	CSARGRGEVYTQYF	TGCAGTGCTAGAGGCCGAGGGGAGGTGTATACGCAGTATTTT
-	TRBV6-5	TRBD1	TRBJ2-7	CASSYQGAPLEQYF	TGTGCCAGCAGTTATCAGGGGGCGCCCCTCGAGCAGTACTTC
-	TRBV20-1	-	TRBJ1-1	CSARDPGRDTEAFF	TGCAGTGCTAGAGATCCGGGCAGGGACACTGAAGCTTTCTTT
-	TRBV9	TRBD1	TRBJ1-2	CASSPRQGAIYGYTF	TGTGCCAGCAGCCCGAGACAGGGGGCAATTTACGGCTACACCTTC
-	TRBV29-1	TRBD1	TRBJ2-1	CSVGGLRDSSYNEQFF	TGCAGCGTCGGCGGGTTACGGGACAGCTCCTACAATGAGCAGTTCTTC
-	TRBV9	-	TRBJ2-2	CASSVAPSGGGFVGELFF	TGTGCCAGCAGCGTAGCTCCCTCAGGGGGGGGCTTCGTCGGGGAGCTGTTTTTT
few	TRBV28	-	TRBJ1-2	CASSSRREGYTF	TGTGCCAGCAGTTCCCGCAGGGAAGGCTACACCTTC
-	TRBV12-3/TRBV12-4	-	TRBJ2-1	CASSLRDSSYNEQFF	TGTGCCAGCAGTTTAAGGGACTCCTCCTACAATGAGCAGTTCTTC
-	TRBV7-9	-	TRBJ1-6	CASSPRQGGDSPLHF	TGTGCCAGCAGCCCTCGCCAGGGCGGAGATTCACCCCTCCACTTT
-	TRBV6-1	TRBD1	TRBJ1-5	CASSRLGQGDNQPQHF	TGTGCCAGCTCCCGACTGGGGCAGGGGGACAATCAGCCCCAGCATTTT
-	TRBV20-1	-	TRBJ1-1	CSVSAWTLNTEAFF	TGCAGTGTGTCAGCCTGGACACTGAACACTGAAGCTTTCTTT
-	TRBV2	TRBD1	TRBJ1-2	CASSERDRGTSGYTF	TGTGCCAGCAGTGAACGGGACAGGGGGACTAGCGGCTACACCTTC
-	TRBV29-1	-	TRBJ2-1	CSVEPRAGYNEQFF	TGCAGCGTTGAACCCCGGGCCGGCTACAATGAGCAGTTCTTC
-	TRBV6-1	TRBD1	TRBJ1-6	CATGTGGYDYNSPLHF	TGTGCCACCGGGACAGGGGGTTACGATTATAATTCACCCCTCCACTTT
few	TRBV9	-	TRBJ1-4	CASSVGWVREKLFF	TGTGCCAGCAGCGTAGGCTGGGTTCGAGAAAAACTGTTTTTT
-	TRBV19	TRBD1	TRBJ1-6	CASTWTGMNSPLHF	TGTGCCAGTACCTGGACAGGGATGAATTCACCCCTCCACTTT
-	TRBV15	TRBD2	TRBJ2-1	CATTLPRASGNSNEQFF	TGTGCCACCACTCTCCCTCGGGCTAGCGGTAACTCCAATGAGCAGTTCTTC
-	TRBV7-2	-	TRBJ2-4	CASSTTGTGAKNIQYF	TGTGCCAGCAGCACTACAGGGACTGGAGCCAAAAACATTCAGTACTTC
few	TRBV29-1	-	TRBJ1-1	CSGGDEAFF	TGCAGCGGTGGGGACGAAGCTTTCTTT
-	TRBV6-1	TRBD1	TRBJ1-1	CASSEAWTGPEAFF	TGTGCCAGCAGTGAAGCCTGGACAGGGCCTGAAGCTTTCTTT
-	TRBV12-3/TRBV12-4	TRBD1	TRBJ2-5	CASNPTGALLGTQYF	TGTGCCAGCAATCCAACAGGGGCCCTTCTTGGGACCCAGTACTTC
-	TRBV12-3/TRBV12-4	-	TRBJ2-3	CASRKSDTQYF	TGTGCCAGCCGTAAGTCAGATACGCAGTATTTT
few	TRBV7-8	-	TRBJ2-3	CASRAGLVSDTQYF	TGTGCCAGCAGGGCAGGGTTAGTCTCAGATACGCAGTATTTT